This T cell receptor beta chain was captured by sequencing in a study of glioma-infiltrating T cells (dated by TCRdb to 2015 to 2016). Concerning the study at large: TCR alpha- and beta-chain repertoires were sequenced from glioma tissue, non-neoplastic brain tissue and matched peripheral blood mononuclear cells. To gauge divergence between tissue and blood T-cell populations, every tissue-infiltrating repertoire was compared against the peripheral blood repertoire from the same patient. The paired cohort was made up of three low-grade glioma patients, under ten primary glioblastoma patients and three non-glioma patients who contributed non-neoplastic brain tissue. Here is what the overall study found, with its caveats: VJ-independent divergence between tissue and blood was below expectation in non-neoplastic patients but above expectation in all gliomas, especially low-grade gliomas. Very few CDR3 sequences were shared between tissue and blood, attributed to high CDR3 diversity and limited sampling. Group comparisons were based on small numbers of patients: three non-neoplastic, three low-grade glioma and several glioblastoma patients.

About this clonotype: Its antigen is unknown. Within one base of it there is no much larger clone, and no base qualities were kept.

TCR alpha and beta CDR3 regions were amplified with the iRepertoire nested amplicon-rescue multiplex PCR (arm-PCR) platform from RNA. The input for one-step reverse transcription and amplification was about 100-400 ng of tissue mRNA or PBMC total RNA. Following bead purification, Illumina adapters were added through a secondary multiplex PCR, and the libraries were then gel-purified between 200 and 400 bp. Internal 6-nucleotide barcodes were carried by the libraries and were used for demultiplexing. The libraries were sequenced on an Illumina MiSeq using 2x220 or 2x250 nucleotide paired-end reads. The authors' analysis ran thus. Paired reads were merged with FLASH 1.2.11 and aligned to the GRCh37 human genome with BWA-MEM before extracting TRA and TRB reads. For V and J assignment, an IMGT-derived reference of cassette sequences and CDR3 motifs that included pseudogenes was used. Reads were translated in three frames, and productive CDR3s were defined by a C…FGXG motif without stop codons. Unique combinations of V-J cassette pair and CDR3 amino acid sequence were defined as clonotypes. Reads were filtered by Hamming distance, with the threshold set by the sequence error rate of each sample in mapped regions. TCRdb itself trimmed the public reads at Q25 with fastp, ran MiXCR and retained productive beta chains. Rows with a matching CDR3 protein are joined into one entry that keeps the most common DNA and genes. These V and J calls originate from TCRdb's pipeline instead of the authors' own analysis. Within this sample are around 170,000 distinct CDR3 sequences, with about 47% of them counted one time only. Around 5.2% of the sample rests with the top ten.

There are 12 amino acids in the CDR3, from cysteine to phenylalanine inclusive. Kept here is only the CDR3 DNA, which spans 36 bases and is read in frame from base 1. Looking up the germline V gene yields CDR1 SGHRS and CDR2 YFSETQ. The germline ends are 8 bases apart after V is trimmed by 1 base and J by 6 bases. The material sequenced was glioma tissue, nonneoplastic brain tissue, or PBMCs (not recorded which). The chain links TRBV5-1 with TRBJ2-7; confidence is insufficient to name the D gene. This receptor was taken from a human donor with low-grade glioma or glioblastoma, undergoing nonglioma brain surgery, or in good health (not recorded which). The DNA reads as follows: TGCGCCAGCAGCTTGTCCGGCGCCGAGCAGTACTTC. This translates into CASSLSGAEQYF.